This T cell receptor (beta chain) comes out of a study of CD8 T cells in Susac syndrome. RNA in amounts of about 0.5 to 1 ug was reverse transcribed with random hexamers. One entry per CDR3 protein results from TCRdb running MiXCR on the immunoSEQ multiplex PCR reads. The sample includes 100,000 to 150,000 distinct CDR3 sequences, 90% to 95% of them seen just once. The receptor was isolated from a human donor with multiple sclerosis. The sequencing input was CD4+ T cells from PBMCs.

The CDR3 is CASNTRIFTGELFF. The CDR3 nucleotides are TGTGCCAGCAACACCAGGATCTTCACCGGGGAGCTGTTTTTT. V usage is TRBV5-6 and J usage is TRBJ2-2, with unresolved D. V was cut by 6 bases and J by 4 bases, with 13 bases left in between. CDR1 is SGHDT and CDR2 is YYEEEE in the germline V gene. This CDR3 spans 14 amino acids.